These 9 T cell receptor beta chains were all obtained from the same sample, sequenced in a study of CD8 T cells in ankylosing spondylitis (dated by TCRdb to about 2017). Libraries were built with 5' RACE. The listed sequencing device is Illumina HiSeq 2500. TCRdb passed the public sequencing reads through fastp at Q25 and MiXCR, retaining productive beta sequences. When rows share a CDR3 protein, they turn into one entry using the most common DNA and genes. Recorded for this sample are some 140,000 distinct CDR3 sequences; roughly 8.4% of them occurred a single time. The leading ten clones occupy 6% to 9.5% of the sample. Source material: synovial fluid, either unsorted or a sorted T cell fraction (not recorded which). The source of these receptors is a male donor with ankylosing spondylitis.

V is TRBV7-2 and J is TRBJ1-5, with D unclear. The V gene lost 3 bases and the J gene lost 5 bases, with 8 bases spanning the gap. Germline lookup yields CDR1 SGHTA and CDR2 FQGNSA. CDR3 length equals 13 residues. CDR3 DNA sequence: TGTGCCAGCAGCTTCCAGTGGGATCAGCCCCAGCATTTT. Translated: CASSFQWDQPQHF.

This clonotype was observed many times. The chain carries TRBV12-3 or TRBV12-4 and TRBJ2-5; 9 bases map to TRBD2. CDR3 length equals 17 residues. Trimming took 5 bases from V and 7 from J; bases not matched to a gene: 17. CDR3 nucleotides: TGTGCCAGCAGTCCTCCCAAGGCGGGGACTAGCTTCAGGACCCAGTACTTC. It specifies CASSPPKAGTSFRTQYF.

V usage is TRBV4-1 and J usage is TRBJ2-1; D may be TRBD2 (5 bases). The CDR3 consists of 16 residues. The V end was cut by 0 bases, the J end by 0 bases, with 9 bases between. CDR1 and CDR2 (germline): MGHRA, YSYEKL. CDR3 residues: CASSQDPAASYNEQFF. The CDR3 DNA sequence: TGCGCCAGCAGCCAAGACCCAGCGGCCTCCTACAATGAGCAGTTCTTC.

This clonotype showed up many times. This chain links TRBV5-1 with TRBJ1-2; a possible D gene is TRBD1 (5 bases). Trimming shortened V by 4 bases and J by 0 bases, and 13 bases separated the two germline ends. The CDR3 is made up of 15 amino acids. CDR1 is SGHRS, CDR2 YFSETQ, per germline. The CDR3 DNA follows: TGCGCCAGCAGCCCCGGGGCAGGAGCTAACTATGGCTACACCTTC. This codes for CASSPGAGANYGYTF.

A few counts support this clonotype. CDR3 protein: CASSLVVTGALLKNIQYF. CDR3 DNA: TGTGCCAGCAGCTTGGTTGTTACAGGGGCCCTTCTAAAAAACATTCAGTACTTC. The V call is TRBV5-5, the J call TRBJ2-4; TRBD1 agrees at 7 bases. CDR3 length: 18 residues. The V gene's germline CDR1 is SGHKS and CDR2 YYEKEE (reference sequence). J gave up 4 bases and V 0 bases, and 13 bases lay outside the gene matches.

The chain is built from TRBV5-1 and TRBJ1-2; D gene ambiguous. Deletions cut 6 bases from V and 9 bases from J, with 18 bases between. Germline lookup yields CDR1 SGHRS and CDR2 YFSETQ. The CDR3 runs to 13 residues. The CDR3 loop reads CASTHAEQSRYTF. The CDR3 DNA reads as TGCGCCAGCACTCATGCGGAACAGAGCCGCTACACCTTC. Complete variable domain (other parts from reference TRBV5-1 and TRBJ1-2): KAGVTQTPRYLIKTRGQQVTLSCSPISGHRSVSWYQQTPGQGLQFLFEYFSETQRNKGNFPGRFSGRQFSNSRSEMNVSTLELGDSALYLCASTHAEQSRYTFGSGTRLTVV.

There are a few counts of this clonotype. V usage is TRBV20-1 and J usage is TRBJ2-3, with TRBD1 as a possible D gene (6 bases). The V and J ends lost 3 bases and 5 bases respectively, with 12 bases between them. The CDR3 runs 13 residues. Germline loops: CDR1 DFQATT, CDR2 SNEGSKA (reference sequence). DNA for the CDR3: TGCAGTGCTAGCACAGGGTACGAAGATACGCAGTATTTT. As protein: CSASTGYEDTQYF.

This clonotype occurred many times. The V and J genes are TRBV5-5 and TRBJ2-5, with a possible D match to TRBD2 (6 bases). The germline V and J ends were trimmed by 4 bases and 8 bases, with 18 bases remaining between them. The CDR3 contains 14 residues. Per the germline V gene, CDR1 is SGHKS and CDR2 is YYEKEE (reference sequence). CDR3 in amino acids: CASSNGVGEDTQYF. The CDR3, as DNA: TGTGCCAGCAGCAACGGAGTGGGGGAGGACACCCAGTACTTC.

This clonotype was seen repeatedly, ten times or more. The genes are TRBV20-1 and TRBJ2-5; 8 nucleotides align to TRBD1. The V segment lost 7 bases and the J segment 2 bases; nucleotides outside the gene matches: 6. The CDR3 extends over 13 amino acids. The germline V gene encodes CDR1 DFQATT and CDR2 SNEGSKA (reference sequence). DNA for the CDR3: TGCAGTGTTCCTAACAGGGGGCAAGAGACCCAGTACTTC. Amino acids: CSVPNRGQETQYF.